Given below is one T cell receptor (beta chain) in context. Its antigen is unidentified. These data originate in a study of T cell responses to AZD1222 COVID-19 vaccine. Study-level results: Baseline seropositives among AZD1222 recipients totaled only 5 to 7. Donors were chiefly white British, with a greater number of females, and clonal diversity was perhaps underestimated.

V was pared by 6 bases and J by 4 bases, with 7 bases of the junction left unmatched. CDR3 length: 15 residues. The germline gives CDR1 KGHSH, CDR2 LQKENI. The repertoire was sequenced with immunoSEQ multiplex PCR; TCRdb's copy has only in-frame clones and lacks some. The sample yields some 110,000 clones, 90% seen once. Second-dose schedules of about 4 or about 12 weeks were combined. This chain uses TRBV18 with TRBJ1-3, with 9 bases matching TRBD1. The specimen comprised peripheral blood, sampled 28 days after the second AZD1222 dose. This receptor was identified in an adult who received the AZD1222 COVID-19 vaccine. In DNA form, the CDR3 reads TGTGCCAGCTCCCCAACAGGGGGCACGGGAAACACCATATATTTT. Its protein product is CASSPTGGTGNTIYF.